Following are 8 T cell receptor beta chains from one sample sequenced in a study of T cell responses to AZD1222 COVID-19 vaccine. TCRdb's copy holds only in-frame clones and misses some; the assay was immunoSEQ multiplex PCR. The data contain around 140,000 clones, more than 85% of them singletons. The starting material was peripheral blood, obtained 28 days after the second AZD1222 dose. The receptors were gathered from an adult who received the AZD1222 COVID-19 vaccine.

The J gene is TRBJ1-2, the V gene TRBV30; 7 bases are shared with TRBD1. Germline CDR1 is GTSNPN and CDR2 is SVGIG (reference sequence). The V gene end was trimmed by 3 bases and the J gene end by 4 bases; junction bases not matched to a gene: 8. The CDR3 is made up of 14 amino acids. CDR3 nucleotides: TGTGCCTGGAGAGTACAGGGGTCGAGCTATGGCTACACCTTC. Its translation is CAWRVQGSSYGYTF.

The rearrangement uses TRBV5-4 and TRBJ2-3; D gene ambiguous. CDR3 length: 15 amino acids. V was cut by 0 bases and J by 6 bases, with 14 bases left in between. Germline CDR1 SGHNT, CDR2 YYREEE (reference sequence). CDR3 residues: CASSLGAAPPDTQYF. The CDR3 bases are TGTGCCAGCAGCTTGGGGGCAGCCCCTCCCGATACGCAGTATTTT.

Comment on this clone: Other DNA sequences from this sample encode an identical CDR3 as well. The chain links TRBV11-3 to TRBJ2-7; unclear D gene. The germline V gene has CDR1 SGHNT and CDR2 YENEEA. Trimming took 5 bases from V and 1 from J, leaving 6 bases between them. The CDR3 is 12 amino acids. This CDR3 is CASSTRSYEQYV. The CDR3 nucleotides are TGTGCCAGCAGCACCCGATCCTACGAGCAGTACGTC.

The chain has TRBV14 and TRBJ2-6; D is unresolved. V was pared by 4 bases and J by 0 bases, with 13 bases between. Germline values: CDR1 SGHDN, CDR2 FVKESK. The CDR3 is 17 residues long. The CDR3 protein is CASSPLGVFSGANVLTF. The CDR3 DNA reads as TGTGCCAGCAGCCCCCTTGGGGTGTTCTCTGGGGCCAACGTCCTGACTTTC.

The gene calls are TRBV18 and TRBJ2-5; TRBD1 aligns across 7 bases. Germline V gene sequence: CDR1 KGHSH, CDR2 LQKENI. Trimming cost V 0 bases and J 5 bases; bases outside gene matches: 12. The CDR3 has 17 residues. CDR3 DNA: TGTGCCAGCTCACCACCGGAGAGCCGAGGGGGCGTGGAGACCCAGTACTTC. Translating it yields CASSPPESRGGVETQYF.

J is TRBJ1-1 and V is TRBV2; possible D gene TRBD1, 6 bases. CDR1 and CDR2 (germline): SNHLY, FYNNEI. V lost 3 bases and J 1 base, leaving 9 bases between the germline ends. There are 14 residues in the CDR3. The CDR3 coding sequence is TGTGCCAGCAGTGACAGGGGCGCGAACACTGAAGCTTTCTTT. This translates into CASSDRGANTEAFF.

The gene calls are TRBV19 and TRBJ1-2, with TRBD1 matching over 10 bases. The CDR3 has 14 residues. CDR1 LNHDA and CDR2 SQIVND come from the germline V gene (reference sequence). Trimming took 5 bases from V and 7 from J; bases not matched to a gene: 7. The CDR3 DNA is TGTGCCAGTAGTTCGAGGGGGACAGGGGTTGGCTACACCTTC. It yields the protein CASSSRGTGVGYTF.

This chain joins TRBV3-1 (or the pseudogene TRBV3-2) and TRBJ1-2; maybe TRBD1 (6 bases). Germline assignment: CDR1 LGHDT and CDR2 YNNKEL (reference sequence). The CDR3 contains 16 residues. V lost 0 bases to trimming and J lost 2 bases, with 13 bases between them. The CDR3 DNA sequence: TGTGCCAGCAGCCAAGATAGGGGGGACGGGAACTATGGCTACACCTTC. This gives the protein CASSQDRGDGNYGYTF.